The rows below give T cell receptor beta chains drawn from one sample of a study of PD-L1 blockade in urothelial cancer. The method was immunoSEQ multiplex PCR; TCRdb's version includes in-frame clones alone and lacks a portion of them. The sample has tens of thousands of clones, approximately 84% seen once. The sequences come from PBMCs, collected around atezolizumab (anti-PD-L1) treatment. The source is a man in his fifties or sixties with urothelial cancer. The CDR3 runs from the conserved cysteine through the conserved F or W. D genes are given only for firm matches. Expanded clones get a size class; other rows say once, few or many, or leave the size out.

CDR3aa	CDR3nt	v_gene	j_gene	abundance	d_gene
CASSLAKLAGGSNTGELFF	TGTGCCAGCAGCTTAGCGAAACTAGCGGGAGGATCGAACACCGGGGAGCTGTTTTTT	TRBV7-2	TRBJ2-2	.	TRBD2
CASSETGDQETQYF	TGTGCCAGTAGTGAGACAGGGGATCAAGAGACCCAGTACTTC	TRBV19	TRBJ2-5	.	TRBD1
CASSRRTGDEQYF	TGTGCCAGCAGCCGCAGGACAGGGGACGAGCAGTACTTC	TRBV14	TRBJ2-7	.	TRBD1
CASGTGGYEQYF	TGTGCCAGCGGGACAGGGGGTTACGAGCAGTACTTC	TRBV2	TRBJ2-7	once	TRBD1
CASSLADTGELFF	TGTGCCAGCAGCTTGGCGGACACCGGGGAGCTGTTTTTT	TRBV5-6	TRBJ2-2	.	.
CASRPGGYNEQFF	TGTGCCAGCAGACCGGGGGGGTACAATGAGCAGTTCTTC	TRBV27	TRBJ2-1	few	TRBD2
CASSPRGDTDTQYF	TGTGCCAGCTCACCACGGGGAGACACAGATACGCAGTATTTT	TRBV18	TRBJ2-3	.	.
CASSLGQGSSNEQFF	TGTGCCAGCAGCTTAGGTCAGGGGAGCTCCAATGAGCAGTTCTTC	TRBV7-7	TRBJ2-1	.	.
CASSLTPTGYYGYTF	TGTGCCAGCAGCTTGACTCCGACAGGCTACTATGGCTACACCTTC	TRBV7-2	TRBJ1-2	.	.
CASSLSGGGYEQYF	TGTGCCAGCAGCTTATCAGGGGGCGGCTACGAGCAGTACTTC	TRBV13	TRBJ2-7	.	TRBD1
CASSPIPDRGLSTQYF	TGTGCCAGCTCACCAATCCCGGACAGGGGCTTATCGACCCAGTACTTC	TRBV18	TRBJ2-5	.	TRBD1
CASSKTGRETQYF	TGTGCCAGCAGCAAGACAGGGAGAGAGACCCAGTACTTC	TRBV7-3	TRBJ2-5	.	TRBD1
CASEGTASTGELFF	TGCGCCAGCGAGGGGACAGCCTCTACCGGGGAGCTGTTTTTT	TRBV5-1	TRBJ2-2	.	TRBD1
CSAQGSHEQYF	TGCAGCGCACAGGGGAGCCACGAGCAGTACTTC	TRBV29-1	TRBJ2-7	.	TRBD1
CASSEAPQINQPQHF	TGTGCCAGCAGTGAAGCCCCACAGATCAATCAGCCCCAGCATTTT	TRBV6-1	TRBJ1-5	.	.
CASSNRDPYEQYF	TGTGCCAGCAGTAACAGGGATCCCTACGAGCAGTACTTC	TRBV2	TRBJ2-7	.	.
CASSTGDTQYF	TGTGCCAGCAGCACAGGGGACACGCAGTATTTT	TRBV28	TRBJ2-3	.	TRBD1
CASSSGLAGGTGELFF	TGCGCCAGCAGCTCGGGACTAGCGGGGGGCACCGGGGAGCTGTTTTTT	TRBV5-1	TRBJ2-2	.	TRBD2
CSVGGSQETQYF	TGCAGCGTGGGGGGAAGCCAAGAGACCCAGTACTTC	TRBV29-1	TRBJ2-5	.	.
CASSFRGSYNEQFF	TGTGCCAGCAGCTTTCGGGGATCATACAATGAGCAGTTCTTC	TRBV7-6	TRBJ2-1	once	.
CASWTSGRDEQYF	TGTGCCAGCTGGACTAGCGGGAGGGACGAGCAGTACTTC	TRBV27	TRBJ2-7	few	TRBD2
CASSPAGGQGNEQFF	TGTGCCAGTAGCCCAGCGGGGGGGCAAGGCAATGAGCAGTTCTTC	TRBV19	TRBJ2-1	once	TRBD2
CASSRDFNQPQHF	TGTGCCAGCAGCAGGGATTTCAATCAGCCCCAGCATTTT	TRBV6-1	TRBJ1-5	.	.
CASRLTGFGGELFF	TGTGCCAGTAGGCTTACAGGGTTCGGCGGGGAGCTGTTTTTT	TRBV19	TRBJ2-2	.	.
CASSLTSGGIMNTGELFF	TGTGCCAGCAGCTTAACTAGCGGGGGGATTATGAACACCGGGGAGCTGTTTTTT	TRBV7-3	TRBJ2-2	.	TRBD2
CASSPRFGGVNYGYTF	TGTGCCAGCAGCCCTCGCTTTGGGGGGGTTAACTATGGCTACACCTTC	TRBV7-8	TRBJ1-2	.	.
CASSADRDSYEQYF	TGTGCCAGCAGCGCGGACAGGGACTCCTACGAGCAGTACTTC	TRBV5-4	TRBJ2-7	.	TRBD1
CASSSTSEKLFF	TGTGCCAGCAGCTCAACAAGTGAAAAACTGTTTTTT	TRBV28	TRBJ1-4	.	.
CASSFFRDRGYGYTF	TGTGCCAGCAGTTTTTTTAGGGACAGGGGTTATGGCTACACCTTC	TRBV27	TRBJ1-2	.	TRBD1
CASRTTGQNTEAFF	TGTGCCAGTAGAACGACAGGACAGAACACTGAAGCTTTCTTT	TRBV19	TRBJ1-1	few	.
CASSFVLPTDNEQFF	TGTGCCAGCAGTTTTGTACTTCCTACGGACAATGAGCAGTTCTTC	TRBV6-6	TRBJ2-1	.	.
CASSLVGGQGYEQYF	TGTGCCAGCAGCTTAGTAGGTGGACAGGGTTACGAGCAGTACTTC	TRBV7-2	TRBJ2-7	.	TRBD1
CASSPSGNYGYTF	TGTGCCAGCAGCCCCAGCGGTAACTATGGCTACACCTTC	TRBV6-5	TRBJ1-2	.	.
CASSLDRVRETQYF	TGCGCCAGCAGCTTGGACAGGGTTCGGGAGACCCAGTACTTC	TRBV5-1	TRBJ2-5	.	.
CAWSEGGGFETQYF	TGTGCCTGGAGTGAGGGGGGGGGCTTTGAGACCCAGTACTTC	TRBV30	TRBJ2-5	.	.
CASSLLGTGDMNTEAFF	TGTGCCAGCAGTTTATTGGGGACAGGGGACATGAACACTGAAGCTTTCTTT	TRBV27	TRBJ1-1	.	TRBD1
CATSQGSNYGYTF	TGTGCCACCAGTCAGGGGTCTAACTATGGCTACACCTTC	TRBV15	TRBJ1-2	.	.
CASSREISGNTIYF	TGCGCCAGCAGCCGAGAAATCTCTGGAAACACCATATATTTT	TRBV5-1	TRBJ1-3	.	.
CASRHGMTNEKLFF	TGTGCCAGCAGACACGGGATGACTAATGAAAAACTGTTTTTT	TRBV27	TRBJ1-4	.	.
CARSQLGGLPYNEQFF	TGTGCCAGAAGCCAGCTCGGGGGGCTCCCCTACAATGAGCAGTTCTTC	TRBV5-3	TRBJ2-1	.	.
CASSLAAYEQYF	TGTGCCAGCAGTTTGGCTGCCTACGAGCAGTACTTC	TRBV27	TRBJ2-7	.	.